A selection of T cell receptor beta chains follows, all from one sample in a study of shared clonotypes between healthy human individuals. Sequenced by immunoSEQ multiplex PCR; TCRdb stores in-frame clones only, minus some. This table holds 2,100,000 or so clones, almost 96% found once. What was sequenced was naive CD4+ T cells sorted from blood. The receptor source for this set is a man aged 18 to 29 in good health. The CDR3 runs from the conserved cysteine through the conserved F or W. A D gene is named only where the DNA matches it firmly. Size tells how often a clone was seen (once, few, many) or the class of an expanded clone, and some rows leave it out.

TRBJ2-7 | TRBD2 | - | TRBV27 | TGTGCCAGCAGTTTAGCGGGAGTACCCGAGCAGTACTTC | CASSLAGVPEQYF
TRBJ1-5 | - | once | TRBV7-9 | TGTGCCAGCAGCGAACAGGGCGGTCAGCCCCAGCATTTT | CASSEQGGQPQHF
TRBJ2-7 | TRBD2 | - | TRBV6-5 | TGTGCCAGCAGCCCCACTAGCGGGAGGTTCTACGAGCAGTACTTC | CASSPTSGRFYEQYF
TRBJ2-7 | TRBD2 | - | TRBV11-2 | TGTGCCAGCAGCTTAGTCCTCCTAGCGGGAGACCACTACGAGCAGTACTTC | CASSLVLLAGDHYEQYF
TRBJ1-1 | - | - | TRBV29-1 | TGCAGCGCCGAGCGGGGAAAGTACACTGAAGCTTTCTTT | CSAERGKYTEAFF
TRBJ1-1 | - | - | TRBV7-9 | TGTGCCAGCAGCTTAGGGCACAGAACTTTCTTT | CASSLGHRTFF
TRBJ2-3 | TRBD2 | - | TRBV5-6 | TGTGCCAGCAGCTGGGGGACTAGCGGGAGTGGAAGCACAGATACGCAGTATTTT | CASSWGTSGSGSTDTQYF
TRBJ2-3 | TRBD2 | - | TRBV29-1 | TGCAGCGCAGGGAGGGACACAGATACGCAGTATTTT | CSAGRDTDTQYF
TRBJ2-1 | - | - | TRBV7-2 | TGTGCCAGCAGCTCCTCAGCGGGTGTTTCCTACAATGAGCAGTTCTTC | CASSSSAGVSYNEQFF
TRBJ1-1 | - | - | TRBV6-5 | TGTGCCAGCAGTTACTCTTTTTCTTACGTAGGCACTGAAGCTTTCTTT | CASSYSFSYVGTEAFF
TRBJ2-7 | - | - | TRBV5-1 | TGCGCCAGCAGCTTGTCCAGTCAGCAGTACTTC | CASSLSSQQYF
TRBJ2-7 | TRBD1 | - | TRBV2 | TGTGCCAGCAGTTGGGACAGGTGGACTTCCTTC | CASSWDRWTSF
TRBJ2-2 | - | - | TRBV10-2 | TGCGCCAGCAGTGCCTCTAGGGAGCTGTTTTTT | CASSASRELFF
TRBJ2-7 | - | once | TRBV6-4 | TGTGCCAGCAGACCCCCCAGGGTTACTATTGATTACGAGCAGTACTTC | CASRPPRVTIDYEQYF
TRBJ2-5 | - | - | TRBV9 | TGTGCCAGCAGCGTGGCACCCAGTCTAGCCGGAGAGACCCAGTACTTC | CASSVAPSLAGETQYF
TRBJ1-5 | - | - | TRBV23-1 | TGCGCCAGCAGTCAATACAGGGCTGCAAATCAGCCCCAGCATTTT | CASSQYRAANQPQHF
TRBJ1-1 | - | - | TRBV19 | TGTGCCAGTATTGCGGGTCGTGCAGGGACTGAAGCTTTCTTT | CASIAGRAGTEAFF
TRBJ2-5 | TRBD1 | - | TRBV7-7 | TGTGCTAGCAGCTTAGGGGACAGGGGGCAAGAGACCCAGTACTTC | CASSLGDRGQETQYF
TRBJ2-7 | - | - | TRBV28 | TGTGCCAGCAGTTTACTGGGAATAACCTACGAGCAGTACTTC | CASSLLGITYEQYF
TRBJ1-1 | TRBD1 | - | TRBV7-8 | TGTGCCAGCAGCTTGGTTGGGACAGGGCCCTTGAACACTGAAGCTTTCTTT | CASSLVGTGPLNTEAFF
TRBJ2-5 | - | - | TRBV11-2 | TGTGCCAGCAGCCCCCGACGGAACCAAGAGACCCAGTACTTC | CASSPRRNQETQYF
TRBJ2-1 | TRBD2 | once | TRBV11-2 | TGTGCCAGCAGTTCTAGCGGGGGGGCGATCAATGAGCAGTTCTTC | CASSSSGGAINEQFF
TRBJ2-1 | TRBD1 | - | TRBV9 | TGTGCCAGCACCAAGGGGGCAGGGAATGAGCAGTTCTTC | CASTKGAGNEQFF
TRBJ1-1 | - | - | TRBV6-1 | TGTGTCAGCAGCCGGGGGGGCCCCAAAAACACTGAAGCTTTCTTT | CVSSRGGPKNTEAFF
TRBJ2-5 | - | - | TRBV29-1 | TGCAGCGTTAAGGGACCGAGGACCCAGTACTTC | CSVKGPRTQYF
TRBJ2-2 | TRBD2 | - | TRBV6-1 | TGTGCCAGCAGAATAGCGGGAGGGCCGACCGGGGAGCTGTTTTTT | CASRIAGGPTGELFF
TRBJ2-7 | - | once | TRBV10-2 | TGCGCCAGCAGTGAAGTGGTACGGAGCTCCTACGAGCAGTACTTC | CASSEVVRSSYEQYF
TRBJ1-4 | - | - | TRBV9 | TGTGCCAGCAGCGTAGGGCCCCAGGGGACTAATGAAAAACTGTTTTTT | CASSVGPQGTNEKLFF
TRBJ1-2 | - | - | TRBV15 | TGTGCCACCAGCAGAGAACAGGGACTGTTCGGCTACACCTTC | CATSREQGLFGYTF
TRBJ2-7 | - | - | TRBV5-1 | TGCGCCAGCAGCTTAGGTAGTGGATTCCTCGGCCACGAGCAGTACTTC | CASSLGSGFLGHEQYF
TRBJ2-6 | - | - | TRBV7-9 | TGTGCCAGCAGCTTTCGGGGTGGGGCCAACGTCCTGACTTTC | CASSFRGGANVLTF
TRBJ1-2 | - | - | TRBV29-1 | TGCAGCGTCGAGAAAGGGCGGGCAGGCTATGGCTACACCTTC | CSVEKGRAGYGYTF
TRBJ1-2 | - | - | TRBV20-1 | TGCAGTGCTAGGGACCTTCCGGGCTACACCTTC | CSARDLPGYTF
TRBJ1-5 | - | once | TRBV4-1 | TGCGCCAGCAGCCAAGAAGCGCACATACAATTTGGCAATCAGCCCCAGCATTTT | CASSQEAHIQFGNQPQHF
TRBJ1-1 | - | once | TRBV5-6 | TGTGCCAGCAGTGGGACCAATGTGAACACTGAAGCTTTCTTT | CASSGTNVNTEAFF
TRBJ2-7 | TRBD2 | - | TRBV5-1 | TGCGCCAGCAGCTTGGGACTAGCGGGGGGCGCGAGCTCCTACGAGCAGTACTTC | CASSLGLAGGASSYEQYF
TRBJ1-4 | - | - | TRBV27 | TGTGCCAGCAGTTTCCCAGCTTGGGCCCTGTCAATAACCGCTGCATCAACTAATGAAAAACTGTTTTTT | CASSFPAWALSITAASTNEKLFF
TRBJ2-2 | TRBD2 | - | TRBV10-3 | TGTGCCGCCGGGACTAGCAACACCGGGGAGCTGTTTTTT | CAAGTSNTGELFF
TRBJ2-7 | - | - | TRBV6-5 | TGTGCCACCTCGACAGTGCGCGACGAGCAGTACTTC | CATSTVRDEQYF
TRBJ1-4 | - | - | TRBV25-1 | TGTGCCAGCAGTGATCGGGCAGGAAAGTTTTCAACTAATGAAAAACTGTTTTTT | CASSDRAGKFSTNEKLFF
TRBJ2-3 | - | - | TRBV9 | TGTGCCAGCAGCCCCGGACAGCCCACAGATACGCAGTATTTT | CASSPGQPTDTQYF
TRBJ1-1 | - | - | TRBV7-9 | TGTGCCAGCAGCTTAGCGCAACTCACTGAAGCTTTCTTT | CASSLAQLTEAFF
TRBJ1-2 | TRBD1 | few | TRBV4-3 | TGCGCCAGCAGCCAAGATACAGGGGACTATGGCTACACCTTC | CASSQDTGDYGYTF
TRBJ2-3 | - | - | TRBV7-2 | TGTGCCAGCAGCTCGAACACAGATACGCAGTATTTT | CASSSNTDTQYF
TRBJ2-3 | TRBD1 | - | TRBV10-3 | TGTGCCATCAGTGACCCGGGACAGGGGATCACAGATACGCAGTATTTT | CAISDPGQGITDTQYF